Listed here are 15 T cell receptor beta chains from one sample, sequenced in a study of blood T cell repertoires in COVID-19. Measured with immunoSEQ multiplex PCR; TCRdb has only the in-frame clones, and not every one. The sample includes roughly 290,000 clones, over 75% of them seen just once. The sequenced sample was PBMCs or T cells enriched from blood (not recorded which). The receptors here all came from a young woman who had recovered from COVID-19.

DNA of the CDR3: TGTGCCAGCAGCAAATTGGCAGGGGCCCAGGGTACGCAGTATTTT. Its translation: CASSKLAGAQGTQYF. The chain joins TRBV11-2 to TRBJ2-3; TRBD1 is a possible D gene (6 bases). Germline V gene data show CDR1 as SGHAT and CDR2 as FQNNGV. Trimming stripped 5 bases from V and 8 bases from J, with 20 bases between. This CDR3 region has 15 residues.

The gene calls are TRBV7-9 and TRBJ1-4; D may be TRBD1 (6 bases). The V end lost 4 bases, the J end lost 8 bases, and 8 bases lay between the germline ends. The CDR3 contains 12 residues. Germline loops: CDR1 SEHNR, CDR2 FQNEAQ (reference sequence). CDR3: CASSSDSEKLFF. CDR3 coding DNA: TGTGCCAGCAGCTCGGACAGCGAAAAACTGTTTTTT.

Only a few counts were recorded for this clone. The rearrangement uses TRBV9 and TRBJ1-2; D call uncertain. The CDR3 runs 16 residues. Germline lookup yields CDR1 SGDLS and CDR2 YYNGEE. Trimming stripped 3 bases from V and 2 bases from J, with 17 bases between. CDR3: CASSAESAAKNYGYTF. The CDR3 DNA reads TGTGCCAGCAGCGCGGAAAGCGCAGCGAAAAACTATGGCTACACCTTC.

This clone turned up a few times. The chain recombines TRBV5-4 with TRBJ1-6; 7 nucleotides line up with TRBD1. This CDR3 contains 16 residues. CDR1 and CDR2 (germline): SGHNT, YYREEE (reference sequence). The J segment lost 5 bases and the V segment lost 0 bases, leaving 5 bases of the junction unmatched. Here the CDR3 DNA reads TGTGCCAGCAGCTTGGTGAGACAGGGAGATAATTCACCCCTCCACTTT. Amino acid sequence: CASSLVRQGDNSPLHF. The whole variable domain, filled in from reference TRBV5-4 and TRBJ1-6, reads ETGVTQSPTHLIKTRGQQVTLRCSSQSGHNTVSWYQQALGQGPQFIFQYYREEENGRGNFPPRFSGLQFPNYSSELNVNALELDDSALYLCASSLVRQGDNSPLHFGNGTRLTVT.

Here the CDR3 reads CASSESRRVRGEQFF. In nucleotides, the CDR3 is TGCGCCAGCAGTGAGTCACGGAGAGTAAGGGGTGAGCAGTTCTTC. The rearrangement joins TRBV10-1 to TRBJ2-1, with D perhaps TRBD1 (5 bases). Trimming stripped 0 bases from V and 9 bases from J, with 15 bases between. This CDR3 contains 15 residues. Germline loops: CDR1 WNHNN, CDR2 SYGVQD (reference sequence).

This chain joins TRBV6-5 and TRBJ2-7, with 9 bases aligning to TRBD2. The junction had 7 bases not matched to a gene; V was cut back by 3 bases and J by 4 bases. CDR1 is MNHEY and CDR2 is SVGAGI in the germline V gene. The CDR3 is 15 residues long. CDR3 sequence: CASSYGPSGAYEQYF. CDR3 DNA: TGTGCCAGCAGTTATGGGCCTAGCGGGGCGTACGAGCAGTACTTC.

The chain combines TRBV14 with TRBJ2-5, with a possible D match to TRBD2 (5 bases). The V end lost 1 base, the J end lost 4 bases, and 16 bases lay between the germline ends. The CDR3 length is 16 residues. CDR1 and CDR2 (germline): SGHDN, FVKESK. The CDR3 sequence is CASSQVRSLVAETQYF. CDR3 DNA: TGTGCCAGCAGCCAAGTTCGATCACTAGTAGCAGAGACCCAGTACTTC.

The chain is built from TRBV5-4 and TRBJ1-1, with D perhaps matching TRBD1 (5 bases). Trimming took 0 bases from V and 4 from J, leaving 10 bases between them. CDR1 SGHNT and CDR2 YYREEE come from the germline V gene (reference sequence). The CDR3 consists of 14 residues. CDR3 in DNA: TGTGCCAGCAGCTTGGGTGGGGGGGGCACTGAAGCTTTCTTT. Amino acids: CASSLGGGGTEAFF.

A single count supports this clone. The rearrangement uses TRBV28 and TRBJ2-2; 8 positions match TRBD1. CDR3 size: 14 residues. Germline assignment: CDR1 MDHEN and CDR2 SYDVKM. After removal of 5 bases from V and 5 bases from J, the junction contained 4 bases not matched to a gene. This CDR3 reads CASSVDRVTGELFF. CDR3 DNA: TGTGCCAGCAGTGTGGACAGGGTAACCGGGGAGCTGTTTTTT.

The gene calls are TRBV27 and TRBJ2-1; TRBD2 agrees at 8 bases. This CDR3 contains 16 residues. Germline V lookup: CDR1 MNHEY, CDR2 SMNVEV (reference sequence). V gave up 4 bases and J gave up 4 bases; unmatched junction bases: 9. The CDR3 reads CASSSLRSGRYNEQFF. The DNA for the CDR3 is TGTGCCAGCAGTTCCCTCAGGAGCGGGAGATACAATGAGCAGTTCTTC.

This rearrangement joins TRBV24-1 to TRBJ2-1, with TRBD2 matching 9 bases. Per germline, CDR1 KGHDR and CDR2 SFDVKD. With V trimmed by 7 bases and J by 0 bases, 6 bases remained unmatched. This CDR3 has 16 amino acids. This CDR3 is CATRASSGISYNEQFF. CDR3 bases: TGTGCCACCAGAGCCTCTAGCGGGATCTCCTACAATGAGCAGTTCTTC.

The chain combines TRBV19 with TRBJ1-2, with 9 bases aligning to TRBD1. CDR1 is LNHDA and CDR2 is SQIVND in the germline V gene (reference sequence). With V trimmed by 4 bases and J by 4 bases, 10 bases remained unmatched. This CDR3 has 16 amino acids. The CDR3, as DNA: TGTGCCAGTAGTACGATACAGGGGGCGTTGATCTATGGCTACACCTTC. Its translation is CASSTIQGALIYGYTF.

This chain uses TRBV28 with TRBJ1-2; 11 bases match TRBD1. V was pared by 3 bases and J by 8 bases, with 8 bases of the junction left unmatched. The germline V gene encodes CDR1 MDHEN and CDR2 SYDVKM. The CDR3 is 15 residues long. CDR3 coding DNA: TGTGCCAGCAGTTTTGGTCTGGGGGACAGGGGGGGCTACACCTTC. It codes for CASSFGLGDRGGYTF.

The V call is TRBV28, the J call TRBJ1-5; 8 nucleotides agree with TRBD1. The CDR3 is 13 amino acids. The trim removed 10 bases at V and 4 bases at J, leaving 6 bases unmatched. Germline V CDR1 and CDR2: MDHEN, SYDVKM. The CDR3 here is CATRQGINQPQHF. The CDR3 bases are TGTGCCACCCGACAGGGGATAAATCAGCCCCAGCATTTT.

The chain is built from TRBV2 and TRBJ2-1; a weak D match, TRBD2 (5 bases). V lost 5 bases and J lost 0, with 14 bases in between. Germline loops: CDR1 SNHLY, CDR2 FYNNEI. This CDR3 is built from 16 residues. The CDR3 here is CASSRTPISSYNEQFF. CDR3 coding DNA: TGTGCCAGCAGTAGGACTCCAATTTCCTCCTACAATGAGCAGTTCTTC. The full variable domain, completed using reference TRBV2 and TRBJ2-1, is EPEVTQTPSHQVTQMGQEVILRCVPISNHLYFYWYRQILGQKVEFLVSFYNNEISEKSEIFDDQFSVERPDGSNFTLKIRSTKLEDSAMYFCASSRTPISSYNEQFFGPGTRLTVL.